The clone carrying this TCR beta chain was seen ten or more times. Its antigen is currently unknown. The CDR3 spans 12 residues. J gave up 9 bases and V 5 bases, and 6 bases lay outside the gene matches. Germline V CDR1 and CDR2: MNHNS, SASEGT. The template used for profiling TCR beta VDJ and CDR3 was genomic DNA. TCRdb processed the reads anew with MiXCR; each CDR3 protein has one entry. The sample has more than 95,000 distinct CDR3 sequences, approximately 40% seen once; the top ten hold over 2%. The data originate from a study of CD8+CD57+ T cells in acquired aplastic anemia. Study overall: The mean DNA yield obtained from sorted CD4+ and CD8+ cells came to 3.2 ug.

Individuals selected for sequencing had exhibited CD8+CD57+ cell expansion on flow cytometry. Study-level results: CD8+ Simpson's diversity in patients was not significantly different from that in controls.

Sequencing was performed on sorted CD4+, CD8+, or CD8+CD57+ T cells (not recorded which) from PBMCs. The chain is built from TRBV6-1 and TRBJ2-5; 7 nucleotides line up with TRBD1. The clonotype comes from a human donor with aplastic anemia. The CDR3 protein is CASSPPQGAQYF. In nucleotides, the CDR3 is TGTGCCAGCAGTCCACCTCAGGGGGCCCAGTACTTC.